Below, 18 T cell receptor beta chains from the same sample are listed, as sequenced in a study of identical twins (dated by TCRdb to the mid-2010s). Libraries were constructed by 5' RACE. The sequencer listed for this sample is Illumina HiSeq 2000. TCRdb reanalyzed the raw reads on its own, using fastp at Q25 for trimming and MiXCR for clone calling, and kept in-frame beta chains. Records with the same CDR3 protein are collapsed into one entry carrying the most frequent genes and DNA. The sample data list nearly 900,000 distinct CDR3 sequences, and 9% to 15% of these were observed just once. 1.5% to 2% of the sample rests with the top ten. These data were likewise used in another study, on yellow fever vaccine responses in identical twins.

Sequencing was performed on PBMCs. These receptors all come from a woman aged 18-29 years in good health.

This clonotype was seen ten or more times. The chain employs TRBV5-1 and TRBJ2-3; 7 bases line up with TRBD1. From germline, CDR1 is SGHRS and CDR2 YFSETQ. There are 16 residues in the CDR3. Losses at the gene ends were 4 bases for V and 3 bases for J; bases not matched to a gene: 11. The CDR3 is CASSQTTGANTDTQYF. The CDR3 DNA reads as TGCGCCAGCAGCCAGACTACAGGGGCCAATACAGATACGCAGTATTTT.

This clonotype was seen many times. The rearrangement joins TRBV29-1 to TRBJ2-7; TRBD2 matches at 8 bases. The CDR3 sequence is 15 residues long. Germline V gene data show CDR1 as SQVTM and CDR2 as ANQGSEA. J lost 1 base, V lost 6 bases, and 11 bases had no gene match. The CDR3 DNA follows: TGCAGCGTAGCCGGGAGGGGCAGAGGTTCCTACGAGCAGTACTTC. Translated: CSVAGRGRGSYEQYF.

A few counts support this clonotype. The chain has TRBV4-1 and TRBJ2-3; the D gene is possibly TRBD1 (5 bases). With 0 bases removed from V and 0 bases from J, the gap between germline ends came to 10 bases. The CDR3 length is 16 residues. CDR1 is MGHRA, CDR2 YSYEKL, per germline. CDR3 region: CASSQEARASTDTQYF. CDR3 DNA: TGCGCCAGCAGCCAAGAGGCCAGGGCGAGCACAGATACGCAGTATTTT.

The chain uses TRBV12-3 or TRBV12-4 and TRBJ1-5; D is unclear. The CDR3 runs 13 residues. V lost 6 bases, J lost 4 bases, and 10 bases lay in between. This chain's CDR3 is CASSYNTNQPQHF. The CDR3, as DNA: TGTGCCAGCAGCTACAACACAAATCAGCCCCAGCATTTT.

This clonotype has a handful of counts. This chain uses TRBV20-1 with TRBJ2-7; D is possibly TRBD2 (5 bases). Germline values: CDR1 DFQATT, CDR2 SNEGSKA (reference sequence). V dropped 5 bases and J dropped 2 bases, with 10 bases sitting between them. The CDR3 spans 12 residues. CDR3 protein: CSAVSATYEQYF. The CDR3 DNA reads TGCAGTGCTGTTAGCGCTACCTACGAGCAGTACTTC.

This clonotype was observed a few times. The chain employs TRBV11-2 and TRBJ1-3; D unclear. The CDR3 covers 16 residues. The V gene's germline CDR1 is SGHAT and CDR2 FQNNGV. Trimming cost V 1 base and J 0 bases, with 10 bases left between them. The CDR3 DNA sequence: TGTGCCAGCAGCTTAGTTGGGTACGACTCTGGAAACACCATATATTTT. It translates to CASSLVGYDSGNTIYF.

This clonotype was picked up many times. The genes are TRBV12-3 or TRBV12-4 and TRBJ1-6; D is ambiguous. The CDR3 spans 13 residues. V was pared by 3 bases and J by 7 bases, with 7 bases between. CDR3 in amino acids: CASSLMGNSPLHF. The CDR3 DNA reads as TGTGCCAGCAGTTTGATGGGGAATTCACCCCTCCACTTT.

The gene calls are TRBV7-8 and TRBJ1-1; 8 bases agree with TRBD1. The germline V gene encodes CDR1 SGHVS and CDR2 FQNEAQ. CDR3 length equals 17 residues. The junction had 14 bases not matched to a gene; V was cut back by 3 bases and J by 5 bases. The CDR3 sequence: CASSFLLPGQGATEAFF. The CDR3 nucleotides read TGTGCCAGCAGCTTTTTGCTTCCTGGACAGGGCGCGACTGAAGCTTTCTTT.

This chain joins TRBV2 and TRBJ2-7, with no clear D. Trimming took 1 base from V and 2 from J, leaving 9 bases between them. This CDR3 has 14 residues. CDR1 and CDR2 (germline): SNHLY, FYNNEI. For the CDR3, the DNA is TGTGCCAGCAGTGAAGAGGCGGTTACCTACGAGCAGTACGTC. Protein product: CASSEEAVTYEQYV.

This clonotype was found a few times. This rearrangement joins TRBV11-2 to TRBJ2-1; D assignment may be TRBD1 or TRBD2 (5 bases each). V gave up 5 bases and J gave up 2 bases, with 22 bases separating them. CDR1 and CDR2 (germline): SGHAT, FQNNGV. This CDR3 is built from 18 residues. The CDR3 bases are TGTGCCAGCAGCCTGGAGATGATTTGGAGAGGGGCCTACAATGAGCAGTTCTTC. Residues: CASSLEMIWRGAYNEQFF.

The rearrangement uses TRBV19 and TRBJ2-2, with D hard to call. V was pared by 3 bases and J by 3 bases, with 5 bases between. The CDR3 has 13 amino acids. The V gene's germline CDR1 is LNHDA and CDR2 SQIVND (reference sequence). The CDR3 reads CASSIRYTGELFF. In DNA, the CDR3 is TGTGCCAGTAGTATTCGGTACACCGGGGAGCTGTTTTTT. Combining the CDR3 with reference TRBV19 and TRBJ2-2 gives the whole variable domain DGGITQSPKYLFRKEGQNVTLSCEQNLNHDAMYWYRQDPGQGLRLIYYSQIVNDFQKGDIAEGYSVSREKKESFPLTVTSAQKNPTAFYLCASSIRYTGELFFGEGSRLTVL.

This clonotype turned up a few times. The rearrangement joins TRBV12-3 or TRBV12-4 to TRBJ1-6, with D perhaps TRBD1 (5 bases). The CDR3 extends over 14 amino acids. V shed 2 bases and J shed 8 bases, with 10 bases lying between them. The CDR3: CASSLQGGYSPLHF. The CDR3, as DNA: TGTGCCAGCAGTTTACAGGGAGGGTATTCACCCCTCCACTTT.

This clonotype was recorded a few times. This CDR3 is CASSPYFDRGVAKNIQYF. The CDR3 DNA reads TGTGCCAGCAGCCCTTACTTCGACAGGGGGGTAGCCAAAAACATTCAGTACTTC. The rearrangement uses TRBV3-1 and TRBJ2-4; TRBD1 aligns across 9 bases. CDR1 is LGHDT, CDR2 YNNKEL, per germline (reference sequence). The CDR3 extends over 18 amino acids. Trimming at V came to 4 bases and at J to 0 bases, leaving 10 bases not matched to a gene. Looking up the rest from reference TRBV3-1 and TRBJ2-4 gives the full variable domain: DTAVSQTPKYLVTQMGNDKSIKCEQNLGHDTMYWYKQDSKKFLKIMFSYNNKELIINETVPNRFSPKSPDKAHLNLHINSLELGDSAVYFCASSPYFDRGVAKNIQYFGAGTRLSVL.

This clonotype was observed at least ten times. The chain recombines TRBV18 with TRBJ1-2; D gene uncertain. Germline V gene sequence: CDR1 KGHSH, CDR2 LQKENI. Trimming shortened V by 0 bases and J by 4 bases, and 9 bases separated the two germline ends. The CDR3 consists of 14 residues. The CDR3 reads CASSPPTESYGYTF. CDR3 bases: TGTGCCAGCTCACCACCGACGGAGTCCTATGGCTACACCTTC.

The chain joins TRBV12-3 or TRBV12-4 to TRBJ2-5; tentative D call: TRBD2 (5 bases). Trimming took off 3 bases at V and 4 bases at J, with 9 bases between the two ends. This CDR3 spans 13 amino acids. The CDR3 region is CASSLISVETQYF. The CDR3, as DNA: TGTGCCAGCAGTTTGATTAGCGTAGAGACCCAGTACTTC.

The chain uses TRBV12-3 or TRBV12-4 and TRBJ2-5; 8 nucleotides match TRBD1. The CDR3 consists of 18 residues. The chain's CDR3 is CTFCPPGTRTGGRETQYF. DNA of the CDR3: TGTACCTTCTGTCCCCCCGGAACCCGAACAGGGGGTAGAGAGACCCAGTACTTC.

The table lists this clonotype with a few counts. The chain carries TRBV24-1 and TRBJ2-3; D is perhaps TRBD1 or TRBD2 (6 bases each). CDR3 length: 15 amino acids. V was clipped by 5 bases and J by 4 bases, with 15 bases between them. Germline V gene lookup returns CDR1 KGHDR and CDR2 SFDVKD. Written as DNA, the CDR3 is TGTGCCACCAGTGTTCCGGGGGCGCTTCCAGATACGCAGTATTTT. It is translated as CATSVPGALPDTQYF.

This clonotype turned up a few times. For the CDR3, the DNA is TGTGCCATCAGAGCTGGGGGAAGCTACGAGCAGTACGTC. Translation gives CAIRAGGSYEQYV. The rearrangement joins TRBV10-3 to TRBJ2-7; D may be TRBD1 or TRBD2 (5 bases each). The CDR3 covers 13 residues. Trimming took off 6 bases at V and 3 bases at J, with 12 bases between the two ends. CDR1 and CDR2 from the germline V gene are ENHRY and SYGVKD.